Many counts were recorded for the clone carrying this TCR beta chain. The sample comes from a study of early T cells in non-severe SARS-CoV-2 infection. Study-wide background: It was bulk RNA from unsorted whole blood that was sequenced, and the chains were unpaired.

TCRdb analysed the 5' RACE reads with MiXCR anew, one entry per CDR3 protein. The repertoire has about 76,000 distinct CDR3 sequences, about 11% of them found once; the top ten carry about 4.8%. Per germline, CDR1 MRHNA and CDR2 SNTAGT. CDR3 size: 13 residues. This TCR came from an adult who was a healthcare worker with PCR-confirmed SARS-CoV-2 infection or an uninfected control (not recorded which). The rearrangement joins TRBV6-4 to TRBJ1-5; no clear D gene. The material sequenced was whole blood. The CDR3 reads CASGEGINQPQHF. Written as DNA, the CDR3 is TGTGCGAGCGGGGAGGGTATCAATCAGCCCCAGCATTTT.